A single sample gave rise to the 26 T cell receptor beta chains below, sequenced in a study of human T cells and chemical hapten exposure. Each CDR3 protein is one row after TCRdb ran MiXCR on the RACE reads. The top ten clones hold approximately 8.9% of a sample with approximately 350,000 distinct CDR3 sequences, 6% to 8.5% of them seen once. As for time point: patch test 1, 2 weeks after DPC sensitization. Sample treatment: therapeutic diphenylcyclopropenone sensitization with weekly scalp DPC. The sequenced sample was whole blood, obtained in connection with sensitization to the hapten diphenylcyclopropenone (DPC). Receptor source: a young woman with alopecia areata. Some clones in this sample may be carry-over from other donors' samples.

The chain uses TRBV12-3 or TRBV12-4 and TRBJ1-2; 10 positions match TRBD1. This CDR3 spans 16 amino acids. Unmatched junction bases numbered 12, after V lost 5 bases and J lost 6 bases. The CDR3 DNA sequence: TGTGCCAGCAGTCTACGAATGACAGGGGGCAAGGATGGCTACACCTTC. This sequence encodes CASSLRMTGGKDGYTF.

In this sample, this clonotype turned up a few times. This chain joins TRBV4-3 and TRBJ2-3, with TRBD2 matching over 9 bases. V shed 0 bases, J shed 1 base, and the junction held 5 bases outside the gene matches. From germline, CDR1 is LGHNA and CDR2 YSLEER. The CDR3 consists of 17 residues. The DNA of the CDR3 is TGCGCCAGCAGCCAAGATCGAGCTAGCGGGGGCACAGATACGCAGTATTTT. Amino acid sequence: CASSQDRASGGTDTQYF.

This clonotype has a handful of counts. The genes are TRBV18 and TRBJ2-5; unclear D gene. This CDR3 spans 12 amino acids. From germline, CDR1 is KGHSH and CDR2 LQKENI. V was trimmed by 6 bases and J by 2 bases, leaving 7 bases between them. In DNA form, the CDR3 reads TGTGCCAGCTCGGGAACGCAAGAGACCCAGTACTTC. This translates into CASSGTQETQYF.

In DNA, the CDR3 is TGTGCCCGAGGGATTGGACTCCCCCGGGGGAGCTCCTACAATGAGCAGTTCTTC. Protein product: CARGIGLPRGSSYNEQFF. The J gene is TRBJ2-1, the V gene TRBV27, with D maybe TRBD2 (6 bases). The length of the CDR3 is 18 residues. Germline V CDR1 and CDR2: MNHEY, SMNVEV (reference sequence). Between the trimmed V and J ends, which lost 11 bases and 0 bases, there was a span of 26 bases.

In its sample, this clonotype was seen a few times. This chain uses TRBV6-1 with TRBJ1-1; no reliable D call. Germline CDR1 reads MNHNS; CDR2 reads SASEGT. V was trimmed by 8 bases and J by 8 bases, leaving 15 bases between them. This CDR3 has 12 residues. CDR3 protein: CASVTSWVEAFF. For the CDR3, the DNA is TGTGCCAGCGTAACATCATGGGTCGAAGCTTTCTTT.

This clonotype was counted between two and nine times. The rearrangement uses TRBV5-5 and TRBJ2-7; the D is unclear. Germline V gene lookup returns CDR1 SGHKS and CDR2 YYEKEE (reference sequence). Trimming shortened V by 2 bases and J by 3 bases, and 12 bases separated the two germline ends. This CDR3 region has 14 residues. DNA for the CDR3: TGTGCCAGCAGCTTTGACCCTACCAACTACGAGCAGTACTTC. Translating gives CASSFDPTNYEQYF. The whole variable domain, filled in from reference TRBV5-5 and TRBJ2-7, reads DAGVTQSPTHLIKTRGQQVTLRCSPISGHKSVSWYQQVLGQGPQFIFQYYEKEERGRGNFPDRFSARQFPNYSSELNVNALLLGDSALYLCASSFDPTNYEQYFGPGTRLTVT.

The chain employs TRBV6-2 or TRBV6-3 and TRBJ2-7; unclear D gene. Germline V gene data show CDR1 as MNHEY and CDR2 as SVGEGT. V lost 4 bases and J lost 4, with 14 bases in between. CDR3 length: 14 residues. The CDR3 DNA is TGTGCCAGCAGTTGGTCCGACTCGGTTTACGAGCAGTACTTC. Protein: CASSWSDSVYEQYF.

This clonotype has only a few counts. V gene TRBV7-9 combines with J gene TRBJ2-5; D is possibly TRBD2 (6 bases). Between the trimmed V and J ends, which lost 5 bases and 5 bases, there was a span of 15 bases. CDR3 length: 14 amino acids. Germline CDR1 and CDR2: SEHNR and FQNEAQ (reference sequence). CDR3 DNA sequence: TGTGCCAGCAGCCCGGGACTGGCAACGGAGACCCAGTACTTC. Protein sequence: CASSPGLATETQYF.

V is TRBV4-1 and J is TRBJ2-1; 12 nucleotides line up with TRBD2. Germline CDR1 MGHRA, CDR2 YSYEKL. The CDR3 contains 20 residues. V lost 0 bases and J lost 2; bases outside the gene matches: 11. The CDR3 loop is CASSQDWASGGDNTYNEQFF. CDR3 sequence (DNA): TGCGCCAGCAGCCAAGATTGGGCTAGCGGGGGGGATAATACCTACAATGAGCAGTTCTTC.

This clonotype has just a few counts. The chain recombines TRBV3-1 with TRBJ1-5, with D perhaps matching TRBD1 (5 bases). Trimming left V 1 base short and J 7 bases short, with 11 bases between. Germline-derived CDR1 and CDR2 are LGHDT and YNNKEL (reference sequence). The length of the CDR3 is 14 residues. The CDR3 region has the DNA TGTGCCAGCAGCCAAGCTTCGGGGCTACAGCCCCAGCATTTT. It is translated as CASSQASGLQPQHF.

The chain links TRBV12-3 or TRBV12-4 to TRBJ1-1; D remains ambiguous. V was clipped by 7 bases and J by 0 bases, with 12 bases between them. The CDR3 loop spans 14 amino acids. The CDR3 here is CASTLQWVNTEAFF. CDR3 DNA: TGTGCCAGCACCCTTCAATGGGTGAACACTGAAGCTTTCTTT.

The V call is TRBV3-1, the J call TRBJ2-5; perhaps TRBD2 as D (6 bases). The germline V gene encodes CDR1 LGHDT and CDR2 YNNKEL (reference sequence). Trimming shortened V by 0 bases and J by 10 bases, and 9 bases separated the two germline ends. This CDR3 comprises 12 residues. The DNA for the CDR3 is TGTGCCAGCAGCCAAGAGGGCGGGGACCAGTACTTC. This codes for CASSQEGGDQYF.

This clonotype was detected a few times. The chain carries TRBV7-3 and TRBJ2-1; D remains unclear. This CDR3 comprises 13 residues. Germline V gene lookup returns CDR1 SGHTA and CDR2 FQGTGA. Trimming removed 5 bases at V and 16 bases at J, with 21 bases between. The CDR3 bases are TGTGCCAGCAGCCCCAGTCCCGGGTCATGGCGATTCTTC. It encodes CASSPSPGSWRFF.

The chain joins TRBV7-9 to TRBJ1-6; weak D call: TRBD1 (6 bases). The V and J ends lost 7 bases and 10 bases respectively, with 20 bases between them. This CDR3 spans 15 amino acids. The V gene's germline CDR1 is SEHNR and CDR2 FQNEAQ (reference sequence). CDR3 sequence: CASTRAPQGPSPLHF. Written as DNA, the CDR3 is TGTGCCAGCACCCGCGCCCCCCAGGGGCCCTCACCCCTCCACTTT.

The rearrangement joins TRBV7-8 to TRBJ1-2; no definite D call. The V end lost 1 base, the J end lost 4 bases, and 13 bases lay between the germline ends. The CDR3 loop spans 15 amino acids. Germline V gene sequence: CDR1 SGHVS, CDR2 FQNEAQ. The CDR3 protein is CASSLGADRGYGYTF. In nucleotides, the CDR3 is TGTGCCAGCAGCTTAGGGGCAGACCGGGGCTATGGCTACACCTTC.

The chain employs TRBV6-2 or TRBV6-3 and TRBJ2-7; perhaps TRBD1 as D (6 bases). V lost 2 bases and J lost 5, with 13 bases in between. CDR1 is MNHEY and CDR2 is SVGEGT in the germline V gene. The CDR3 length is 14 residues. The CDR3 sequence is CASSYEAGDNEQYF. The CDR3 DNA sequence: TGTGCCAGCAGTTACGAGGCAGGGGACAACGAGCAGTACTTC.

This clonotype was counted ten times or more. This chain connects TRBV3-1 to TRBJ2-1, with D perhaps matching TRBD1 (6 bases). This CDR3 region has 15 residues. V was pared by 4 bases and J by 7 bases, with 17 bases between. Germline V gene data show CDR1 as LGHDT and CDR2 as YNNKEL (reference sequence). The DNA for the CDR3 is TGTGCCAGCAGCCGGTATGACAGGCAGGGTAATGAGCAGTTCTTC. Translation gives CASSRYDRQGNEQFF.

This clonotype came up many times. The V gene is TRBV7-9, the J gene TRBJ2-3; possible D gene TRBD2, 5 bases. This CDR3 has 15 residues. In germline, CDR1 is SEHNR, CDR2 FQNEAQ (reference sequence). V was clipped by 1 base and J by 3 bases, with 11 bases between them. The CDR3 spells CASSLGYGGTDTQYF. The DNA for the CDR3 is TGTGCCAGCAGCTTAGGGTACGGCGGGACAGATACGCAGTATTTT.

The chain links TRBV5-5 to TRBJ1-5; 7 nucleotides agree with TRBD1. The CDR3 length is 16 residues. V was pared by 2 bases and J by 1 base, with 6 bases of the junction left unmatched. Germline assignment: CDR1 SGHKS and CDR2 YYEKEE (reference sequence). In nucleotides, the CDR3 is TGTGCCAGCAGCTTTGGTACAGGGGTAAGCAATCAGCCCCAGCATTTT. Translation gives CASSFGTGVSNQPQHF.

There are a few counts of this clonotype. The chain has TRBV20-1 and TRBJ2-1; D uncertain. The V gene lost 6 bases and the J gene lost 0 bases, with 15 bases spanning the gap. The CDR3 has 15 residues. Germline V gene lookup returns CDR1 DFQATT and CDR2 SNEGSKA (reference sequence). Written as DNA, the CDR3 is TGCAGTGCCTCCTCCGGGCTGAGCTCCTACAATGAGCAGTTCTTC. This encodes CSASSGLSSYNEQFF.

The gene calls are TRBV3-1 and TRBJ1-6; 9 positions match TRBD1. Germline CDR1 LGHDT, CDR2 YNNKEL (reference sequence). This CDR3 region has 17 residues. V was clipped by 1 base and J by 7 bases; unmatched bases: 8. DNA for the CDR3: TGTGCCAGCAGCCAAGTTGTCGGAGGGACAGGGAATTCACCCCTCCACTTT. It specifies CASSQVVGGTGNSPLHF.

The DNA for the CDR3 is TGCGCCAGCAGCCAAGTGATTAAGGGTTCCACAGATACGCAGTATTTT. This sequence encodes CASSQVIKGSTDTQYF. This chain connects TRBV4-3 to TRBJ2-3; no clear D. CDR3 length equals 16 residues. Trimming shortened V by 1 base and J by 2 bases, and 13 bases separated the two germline ends. Germline CDR1 reads LGHNA; CDR2 reads YSLEER.

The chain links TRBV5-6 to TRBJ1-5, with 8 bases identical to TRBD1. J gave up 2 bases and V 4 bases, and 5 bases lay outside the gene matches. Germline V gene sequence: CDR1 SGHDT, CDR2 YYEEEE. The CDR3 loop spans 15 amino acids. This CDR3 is CASSIRGRGNQPQHF. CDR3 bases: TGTGCCAGCAGCATCAGGGGGCGCGGCAATCAGCCCCAGCATTTT.

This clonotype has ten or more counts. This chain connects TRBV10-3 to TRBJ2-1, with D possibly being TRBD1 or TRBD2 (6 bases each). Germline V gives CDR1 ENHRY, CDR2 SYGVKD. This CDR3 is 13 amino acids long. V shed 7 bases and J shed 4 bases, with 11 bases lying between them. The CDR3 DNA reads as TGTGCCATCAAAAGAGGGGGGTACAATGAGCAGTTCTTC. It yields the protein CAIKRGGYNEQFF.

The CDR3 DNA follows: TGTGCCAGCAGCCGTGGGACAGACAACTATGGCTACACCTTC. Translation: CASSRGTDNYGYTF. The rearrangement links TRBV7-2 to TRBJ1-2; TRBD1 matches at 7 bases. Losses at the gene ends were 5 bases for V and 2 bases for J; bases not matched to a gene: 5. CDR1 SGHTA and CDR2 FQGNSA come from the germline V gene. The CDR3 is 14 amino acids.

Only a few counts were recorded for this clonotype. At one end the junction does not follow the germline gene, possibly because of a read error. CDR3 sequence: CASRQVLSSGTGFHQPQHF. For the CDR3, the DNA is TGTGCCAGCAGACAAGTCCTAAGCTCCGGGACAGGGTTCCATCAGCCCCAGCATTTT. The chain is built from TRBV14 and TRBJ1-5, with 9 bases lining up with TRBD1. The CDR3 totals 19 residues. Germline CDR1 SGHDN, CDR2 FVKESK.